A selection of T cell receptor beta chains follows, all from one sample in a study of cytomegalovirus exposure and HLA in healthy donors. Only in-frame clones appear in the TCRdb table, and some are missing; sequencing was by immunoSEQ multiplex PCR. The sample shows about 120,000 clones, about 80% of them seen only once. The sample was PBMCs. These receptors were taken from a young man in good health and CMV-seropositive. CDR3s include the opening cysteine and the closing phenylalanine or tryptophan. A D gene is named only where the DNA matches it firmly. Expanded clones are given a class, and other clones once, few, many or no size at all.

>TRBJ2-2|.|TRBV7-2|.
CASSPGAGASTGELFF
TGTGCCAGCAGCCCAGGGGCAGGGGCGAGCACCGGGGAGCTGTTTTTT
>TRBJ1-1|TRBD1|TRBV7-8|.
CASSLATGGIGTEAFF
TGTGCCAGCAGCTTAGCTACAGGGGGAATAGGCACTGAAGCTTTCTTT
>TRBJ1-3|.|TRBV9|.
CASSERGLAGVTPAGNTIYF
TGTGCCAGCAGCGAGAGAGGACTAGCGGGAGTCACGCCCGCTGGAAACACCATATATTTT
>TRBJ1-2|.|TRBV5-4|.
CASSLGRGTNYGYTF
TGTGCCAGCAGCTTAGGTAGGGGAACTAACTATGGCTACACCTTC
>TRBJ1-2|TRBD1|TRBV6-1|.
CASSASGTGGGYGYTF
TGTGCCAGCAGTGCCTCCGGGACAGGGGGCGGCTATGGCTACACCTTC
>TRBJ2-3|TRBD2|TRBV5-1|.
CASTPSAGATDTQYF
TGCGCCAGCACCCCGTCAGCGGGAGCTACAGATACGCAGTATTTT
>TRBJ2-1|TRBD1|TRBV23-1|.
CASNLAGGSYNEQFF
TGCGCCAGCAATTTAGCAGGGGGATCCTACAATGAGCAGTTCTTC
>TRBJ2-1|TRBD2|TRBV5-1|.
CASSPSGGRAWSYNEQFF
TGCGCCAGCAGCCCCTCGGGTGGGAGGGCCTGGTCCTACAATGAGCAGTTCTTC
>TRBJ2-7|TRBD2|TRBV28|.
CASSDVLAGSYEQYF
TGTGCCAGCAGTGATGTACTAGCGGGGAGCTACGAGCAGTACTTC
>TRBJ2-7|.|TRBV27|.
CASRPAGGSSYEQYF
TGTGCCAGCAGACCAGCAGGGGGGAGCTCCTACGAGCAGTACTTC
>TRBJ2-2|TRBD2|TRBV5-1|few
CASSSPSTSGRAAGELFF
TGCGCCAGCAGCTCCCCTTCGACTAGCGGGAGGGCCGCCGGGGAGCTGTTTTTT
>TRBJ2-5|.|TRBV4-2|once
CASSQDLGPKTQYF
TGTGCCAGCAGCCAAGATCTGGGCCCGAAGACCCAGTACTTC
>TRBJ2-1|.|TRBV2|.
CASSQGYSNNEQFF
TGTGCCAGCAGTCAAGGATATAGCAACAATGAGCAGTTCTTC
>TRBJ2-3|.|TRBV10-1|many
CASSSGDPSTDTQYF
TGCGCCAGCAGTTCAGGCGACCCTAGCACAGATACGCAGTATTTT
>TRBJ1-5|TRBD1|TRBV7-8|.
CASSLNAGGSQPQHF
TGTGCCAGCAGCTTAAATGCAGGGGGCTCGCAGCCCCAGCATTTT
>TRBJ2-7|.|TRBV18|.
CASSPGRERSFSYEQYF
TGTGCCAGCTCACCAGGACGTGAGCGGAGTTTCTCCTACGAGCAGTACTTC
>TRBJ2-7|TRBD2|TRBV5-1|.
CASSLGLADPLQYF
TGCGCCAGCAGCTTGGGGCTAGCGGACCCACTGCAGTACTTC
>TRBJ2-7|.|TRBV4-2|.
CASSQPEGGEQYF
TGTGCCAGCAGCCAACCTGAGGGAGGCGAGCAGTACTTC
>TRBJ2-7|.|TRBV5-4|.
CASSFLQGSEQYF
TGTGCCAGCAGCTTTCTCCAGGGGTCCGAGCAGTACTTC
>TRBJ1-1|TRBD1|TRBV19|once
CASRPQGATEAFF
TGTGCCAGTAGACCGCAGGGGGCGACTGAAGCTTTCTTT
>TRBJ2-2|TRBD2|TRBV30|.
CAWSVLAGKATGELFF
TGTGCCTGGAGTGTACTAGCGGGAAAAGCCACCGGGGAGCTGTTTTTT
>TRBJ1-1|.|TRBV18|few
CASSRGQTNTEAFF
TGTGCCAGCTCACGAGGACAGACGAACACTGAAGCTTTCTTT
>TRBJ1-5|.|TRBV2|.
CASSVRGRRNQPQHF
TGTGCCAGCAGTGTCAGAGGGAGGCGAAATCAGCCCCAGCATTTT
>TRBJ2-5|.|TRBV6-1|.
CASTTLQMETQYF
TGTGCCAGCACAACTCTACAGATGGAGACCCAGTACTTC
>TRBJ1-2|.|TRBV27|few
CASRKSLANYGYTF
TGTGCCAGCAGAAAGAGCTTAGCTAACTATGGCTACACCTTC
>TRBJ2-7|TRBD1|TRBV10-3|.
CAIMPGQGHEQYF
TGTGCCATCATGCCGGGACAGGGACACGAGCAGTACTTC
>TRBJ2-6|.|TRBV7-2|.
CASSFPLSGANVLTF
TGTGCCAGCAGCTTTCCTTTATCTGGGGCCAACGTCCTGACTTTC
>TRBJ2-7|.|TRBV10-2|.
CASSDPFGEGGDAYEQYF
TGCGCCAGCAGTGACCCCTTCGGGGAAGGGGGGGATGCTTACGAGCAGTACTTC
>TRBJ2-2|TRBD2|TRBV7-3|.
CASSGGGPVTGELFF
TGTGCCAGCAGCGGGGGAGGGCCGGTCACCGGGGAGCTGTTTTTT
>TRBJ2-7|.|TRBV6-6|.
CASSFYPGGPYEQYF
TGTGCCAGCAGTTTCTACCCAGGGGGGCCCTACGAGCAGTACTTC
>TRBJ2-3|.|TRBV6-6|.
CASSYSIGGTDTQYF
TGTGCCAGCAGTTACTCGATCGGGGGCACAGATACGCAGTATTTT
>TRBJ1-4|.|TRBV10-1|few
CASSEGDTGEKLFF
TGCGCCAGCAGTGAGGGGGACACCGGGGAAAAACTGTTTTTT
>TRBJ1-4|TRBD1|TRBV5-1|.
CASSVRGTGNEKLFF
TGCGCCAGCAGCGTACGGGGGACAGGAAATGAAAAACTGTTTTTT
>TRBJ2-7|TRBD2|TRBV9|.
CASSVEGLAGVEQYF
TGTGCCAGCAGCGTAGAAGGATTAGCGGGAGTCGAGCAGTACTTC
>TRBJ1-3|TRBD1|TRBV5-1|.
CASPARRNRGLSGNTIYF
TGCGCCAGCCCAGCGAGGAGAAACAGGGGGCTGTCTGGAAACACCATATATTTT
>TRBJ2-7|.|TRBV7-8|few
CASSLTLARFHEQYF
TGTGCCAGCAGCTTAACCCTAGCTCGATTCCACGAGCAGTACTTC
>TRBJ2-7|.|TRBV10-1|.
CASSEDGGKDEQYF
TGCGCCAGCAGTGAAGACGGGGGTAAGGACGAGCAGTACTTC
>TRBJ1-3|.|TRBV27|.
CASRQKFSGNTIYF
TGTGCCAGCAGACAGAAATTCTCTGGAAACACCATATATTTT
>TRBJ1-1|.|TRBV2|.
CASSPSHSSTEAFF
TGTGCCAGCAGTCCCAGCCACAGCAGCACTGAAGCTTTCTTT
>TRBJ1-1|.|TRBV7-2|.
CASSRNAGVGAFF
TGTGCCAGCAGCCGGAACGCGGGGGTTGGAGCTTTCTTT